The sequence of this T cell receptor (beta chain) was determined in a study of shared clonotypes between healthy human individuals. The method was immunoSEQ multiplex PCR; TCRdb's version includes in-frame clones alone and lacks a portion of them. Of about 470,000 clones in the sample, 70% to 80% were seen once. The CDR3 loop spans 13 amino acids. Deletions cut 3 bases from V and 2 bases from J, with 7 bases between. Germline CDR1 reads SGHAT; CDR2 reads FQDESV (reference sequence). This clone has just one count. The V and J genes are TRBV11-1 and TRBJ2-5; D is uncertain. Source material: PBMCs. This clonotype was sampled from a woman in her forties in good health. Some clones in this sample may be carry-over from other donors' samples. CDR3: CASSFWNQETQYF. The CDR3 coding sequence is TGTGCCAGCAGCTTTTGGAATCAAGAGACCCAGTACTTC.